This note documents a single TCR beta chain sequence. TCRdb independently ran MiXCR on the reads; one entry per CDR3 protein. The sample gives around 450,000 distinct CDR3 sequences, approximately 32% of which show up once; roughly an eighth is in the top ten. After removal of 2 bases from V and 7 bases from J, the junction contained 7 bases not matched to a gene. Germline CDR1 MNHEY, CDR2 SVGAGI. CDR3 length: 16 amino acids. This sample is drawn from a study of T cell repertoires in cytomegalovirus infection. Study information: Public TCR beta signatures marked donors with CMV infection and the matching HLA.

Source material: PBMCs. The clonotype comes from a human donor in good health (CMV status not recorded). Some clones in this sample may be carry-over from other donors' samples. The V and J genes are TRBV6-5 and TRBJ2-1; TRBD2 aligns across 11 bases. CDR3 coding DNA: TGTGCCAGCAGTTACGAGGCTAGCGGGGGGCGGAATGAGCAGTTCTTC. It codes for CASSYEASGGRNEQFF.